The present T cell receptor (beta chain) was sequenced within a study of blood T cells in healthy people across ages. Points from the study as a whole: Donor CMV infection status was unknown, possibly confounding age-related changes in expanded clonotypes.

Alongside a J-beta primer mix, a sample-barcoded 5' primer served in a second PCR lasting roughly 7 to 11 cycles. TCRdb reprocessed the 5' RACE reads via MiXCR and lists one record per CDR3 protein. The top ten clones hold about 19% of a sample with about 1 million distinct CDR3 sequences, 40% to 50% of them seen once. Donors were healthy Caucasian individuals from Russia aged about 6 to 90. The CDR3 is made up of 14 amino acids. The germline gives CDR1 DFQATT, CDR2 SNEGSKA (reference sequence). Trimming cost V 1 base and J 3 bases; bases outside gene matches: 3. This clonotype was recorded a few times. Its antigen is not known.

The chain recombines TRBV20-1 with TRBJ2-1; 7 nucleotides match TRBD1. The sample taken for sequencing was blood. This clonotype was sampled from an older woman in good health. CDR3 loop: CSARGQGSYNEQFF. DNA for the CDR3: TGCAGTGCTAGAGGACAGGGTAGCTACAATGAGCAGTTCTTC.